The clone carrying this T cell receptor (beta chain) was seen just once. The data belong to a study of blood T cell repertoires in COVID-19. The data were produced by immunoSEQ multiplex PCR, yet TCRdb's version contains in-frame clones alone and is incomplete. The sample lists about 110,000 clones, over 60% occurring once. CDR3 size: 15 residues. CDR1 is SGHNT and CDR2 is YENEEA in the germline V gene. Germline trimming cut 4 bases from V and 2 bases from J; bases unmatched to any gene: 5. J is TRBJ2-5 and V is TRBV11-3, with 9 bases aligning to TRBD1. What was sequenced was peripheral blood. This receptor was identified in a human donor in a cohort sampled during active or convalescent COVID-19. CDR3 coding DNA: TGTGCCAGCAGCTCTGGACAGGGGCCACAAGAGACCCAGTACTTC. This codes for CASSSGQGPQETQYF.